The entry below gives a single T cell receptor beta chain sequence along with its context. Its specificity is unknown. Via MiXCR, TCRdb re-called the multiplex PCR reads, giving one row per CDR3 protein. The data contain 150,000 to 200,000 distinct CDR3 sequences, approximately 33% of them singletons. The sample originates from a study of breast tumors, draining lymph nodes, adjacent tissues. Study observations and caveats: Findings are consistent with lymph node origin and intratumoral expansion of most tumor T cells. Tumor repertoires ranked between lymph nodes and nontumor tissue in diversity, with V and J gene preferences. The lymph node origin of tumor T cells was framed as consistent with a hypothesis, not demonstrated.

Samples came from axillary lymph nodes draining the breast cancer. Source material: axillary lymph node tissue. The origin of this receptor is a female donor with breast cancer. Some clones in this sample may be carry-over from other donors' samples.

CDR3 amino acids: CASSEVRGEETQYF. For the CDR3, the DNA is TGTGCCAGCAGTGAGGTTCGCGGGGAAGAGACCCAGTACTTC. This chain connects TRBV2 to TRBJ2-5; tentative D call: TRBD2 (6 bases). The CDR3 spans 14 residues. Germline values: CDR1 SNHLY, CDR2 FYNNEI. V lost 3 bases, J lost 3 bases, and 11 bases lay in between.